This is a list of T cell receptor beta chains from one sample in a study of OX40 agonist ivuxolimab in advanced cancers. The repertoire was sequenced with immunoSEQ multiplex PCR; TCRdb's copy has only in-frame clones and lacks some. The sample has tens of thousands of clones, roughly 85% seen once. Here the sequenced sample was CD4+ or CD8+ T cells sorted from blood, taken in a trial of the OX40 agonist ivuxolimab. The receptor set was obtained from an adult with an advanced solid tumor such as melanoma, head and neck, liver or kidney cancer. The CDR3 runs from the conserved cysteine through the conserved F or W. Each record gives: V gene, J gene, D gene, clone size, CDR3 DNA, CDR3 protein. D genes are given only for firm matches. The listing skips clone size in some rows; elsewhere it reads once, few, many or a size class.

TRBV5-1,TRBJ2-3,-,-,TGCGCCAGCAGCTTGGGGGGGGCAGCCCCAGGGGATACGCAGTATTTT,CASSLGGAAPGDTQYF
TRBV29-1,TRBJ1-1,TRBD1,-,TGCAGCGTGCGGACAGGGTTGACTGAAGCTTTCTTT,CSVRTGLTEAFF
TRBV9,TRBJ2-3,-,many,TGTGCCAGCAGCCCCTGGGACACCACAGATACGCAGTATTTT,CASSPWDTTDTQYF
TRBV7-3,TRBJ2-7,-,-,TGTGCCAGCAGCTTCGACCCAGACGGGGAGCAGTACTTC,CASSFDPDGEQYF
TRBV5-4,TRBJ2-7,-,-,TGTGCCAGCAGCTTGTGGGCAGGGGTGAGCGAGCAGTACTTC,CASSLWAGVSEQYF
TRBV6-6,TRBJ2-7,TRBD1,once,TGTGCCAGCAGTCGACAGGGTTTCTGGGGCGAGCAGTACTTC,CASSRQGFWGEQYF
TRBV28,TRBJ2-7,TRBD2,-,TGTGCCAGCAGTTCGAAAATGACTAGCGGGAGGTCCCCGGGGTACGAGCAGTACTTC,CASSSKMTSGRSPGYEQYF
TRBV6-5,TRBJ1-4,-,-,TGTGCCAGCAGTGCATCGGAGGGGGAAAAACTGTTTTTT,CASSASEGEKLFF
TRBV19,TRBJ1-4,TRBD1,once,TGTGCCAGTAGTATAGAACAGGGGGCTTCAACTAATGAAAAACTGTTTTTT,CASSIEQGASTNEKLFF
TRBV7-8,TRBJ1-2,-,-,TGTGCCAGCACCTTGCGGGCAGAGCTCTTCTATGGCTACACCTTC,CASTLRAELFYGYTF
TRBV7-2,TRBJ1-1,-,-,TGTGCCAGCAGCTTAGAGACTTCTGAAGCTTTCTTT,CASSLETSEAFF
TRBV7-2,TRBJ1-6,-,-,TGTGCCAGCAGCTTACACAGACTCAATTCACCCCTCCACTTT,CASSLHRLNSPLHF
TRBV9,TRBJ2-3,-,-,TGTGCCAGCAGCGTAGACCACCTGCGGTCGGGAGATACGCAGTATTTT,CASSVDHLRSGDTQYF
TRBV6-6,TRBJ1-5,-,-,TGTGCCAGCAGGTCAGGACAGACCGGCAATCAGCCCCAGCATTTT,CASRSGQTGNQPQHF
TRBV6-1,TRBJ1-1,-,few,TGTGCCAGCAGTGTGATGGACCTGAACACTGAAGCTTTCTTT,CASSVMDLNTEAFF
TRBV15,TRBJ1-1,-,few,TGTGCCACCAGCAGAGAACCGGGGGGCTACACTGAAGCTTTCTTT,CATSREPGGYTEAFF
TRBV4-1,TRBJ2-7,-,-,TGCGCCAGCAGCCAAGGGCAAGGCGTCGTTAGCGAGCAGTACTTC,CASSQGQGVVSEQYF
TRBV30,TRBJ2-3,-,-,TGTGCCTGGAGTGTCGGGGTTGCAGATACGCAGTATTTT,CAWSVGVADTQYF
TRBV10-3,TRBJ2-2,-,once,TGTGCCATCAGTGTTACGGCCTCGAACACCGGGGAGCTGTTTTTT,CAISVTASNTGELFF
TRBV6-6,TRBJ2-7,TRBD1,-,TGTGCCAGCAAGGACAGGGACTTCTACGAGCAGTACTTC,CASKDRDFYEQYF
TRBV19,TRBJ1-5,TRBD1,-,TGTGCCAGTAGAGAGACAGGGACCTTCAATCAGCCCCAGCATTTT,CASRETGTFNQPQHF
TRBV5-4,TRBJ2-7,-,-,TGTGCCAGCAGCCCAACAGGACCTATAACCTACGAGCAGTACTTC,CASSPTGPITYEQYF
TRBV5-1,TRBJ2-2,-,-,TGCGCCAGCAGCTCCACACAAGGGGGGATTGCCGGGGAGCTGTTTTTT,CASSSTQGGIAGELFF
TRBV28,TRBJ2-7,-,-,TGTGCCAGCACCCCCCAGAGGGGCCAGCAGTACTTC,CASTPQRGQQYF
TRBV11-2,TRBJ2-7,TRBD1,many,TGTGCCAGCAGTGTAGGGACAGGGGTTTTCTACGAGCAGTACTTC,CASSVGTGVFYEQYF
TRBV19,TRBJ1-6,TRBD1,-,TGTGCCAGTAGTATGGGGACAGGGGTTTCACCCCTCCACTTT,CASSMGTGVSPLHF
TRBV7-3,TRBJ2-5,TRBD1,many,TGTGCCAGCAGTTTAGGACAGGGGACTCAAGAGACCCAGTACTTC,CASSLGQGTQETQYF
TRBV19,TRBJ2-1,-,-,TGTGCCAGTAGTATTGGTGGCGCATTAAGCTCCTACAATGAGCAGTTCTTC,CASSIGGALSSYNEQFF
TRBV6-6,TRBJ1-5,-,once,TGTGCCAGCAGTTACACGAAGCCTCAGCCCCAGCATTTT,CASSYTKPQPQHF
TRBV29-1,TRBJ1-1,-,-,TGCAGCACTGAGGTGCAGGGGAAGGGTGGATTTCGAGGAGCTTTCTTT,CSTEVQGKGGFRGAFF
TRBV21-1,TRBJ1-1,-,-,TGTGCCAGCGTCAACTTGGACAGGAACACTGAAGCTTTCTTT,CASVNLDRNTEAFF
TRBV7-8,TRBJ1-1,TRBD1,-,TGTGCCAGCAGGGCCGGGACAGGGTACACTGAAGCTTTCTTT,CASRAGTGYTEAFF
TRBV30,TRBJ2-1,-,-,TGTGCCTGGAGTGCGGATAACTCCTTCGACAATGAGCAGTTCTTC,CAWSADNSFDNEQFF
TRBV11-3,TRBJ2-2,TRBD2,-,TGTGCCAGCAGGTCGACTAGCGGGGCGGGGACCGGGGAGCTGTTTTTT,CASRSTSGAGTGELFF
TRBV15,TRBJ1-2,TRBD1,few,TGTGCCACCAGCAAAGGCAGCACCGACAGGGTGGCTGGCTACACCTTC,CATSKGSTDRVAGYTF
TRBV6-5,TRBJ1-6,-,-,TGTGCCAGCAGCCTACAACCGGGTCTGGGGCCCCTCCACTTT,CASSLQPGLGPLHF
TRBV11-3,TRBJ2-1,-,-,TGTGCCAGCAGCTTAGGGTCAGGGGATTACAATGAGCAGTTCTTC,CASSLGSGDYNEQFF
TRBV4-1,TRBJ1-3,-,-,TGCGCCAGCAGCCCCCGGTTTGGGTCGGGAAACACCATATATTTT,CASSPRFGSGNTIYF
TRBV18,TRBJ1-4,-,-,TGTGCCAGCTCACCCGACCCCAGACAGGTTGCAACTAATGAAAAACTGTTTTTT,CASSPDPRQVATNEKLFF
TRBV28,TRBJ1-6,-,-,TGTGCCAGCAGTCTGAGGATTTCACCCCTCCACTTT,CASSLRISPLHF
TRBV10-3,TRBJ2-7,-,-,TGTGCCATCAGTGAGGGCTCCTACGAGCAGTACTTC,CAISEGSYEQYF
TRBV21-1,TRBJ1-1,-,medium-sized,TGTGCCAGCCTTAGCTACAGGGGGCCGGAAGCTTTCTTT,CASLSYRGPEAFF
TRBV9,TRBJ2-3,-,-,TGTGCCAGCAGCGTAGCGGGGTATGAAACAGATACGCAGTATTTT,CASSVAGYETDTQYF
TRBV2,TRBJ1-5,TRBD1,few,TGTGCCAGCAGTTTGGCGGGGACAGGGTATCAGCCCCAGCATTTT,CASSLAGTGYQPQHF
TRBV7-9,TRBJ2-1,-,-,TGTGCCAGCAGCTTAAAGGGGGGATCCTCTCCTAACAATGAGCAGTTCTTC,CASSLKGGSSPNNEQFF
TRBV4-3,TRBJ2-2,-,once,TGCGCCAGCAGCCAAGTGGGAACGAACACCGGGGAGCTGTTTTTT,CASSQVGTNTGELFF
TRBV9,TRBJ2-3,TRBD1,-,TGTGCCAGCAGCGCGGAGACAGGGGGTTCCACAGATACGCAGTATTTT,CASSAETGGSTDTQYF
TRBV5-1,TRBJ1-2,-,-,TGCGCCAGCAGCTTGGAGACCGTTAGTGGTGGAGGCTACACCTTC,CASSLETVSGGGYTF
TRBV5-4,TRBJ1-3,-,-,TGTGCCAGCAGCAGTTATGGAAACACCATATATTTT,CASSSYGNTIYF
TRBV19,TRBJ2-1,TRBD2,-,TGTGCCAGACGGCCGGGACTAGACAATGAGCAGTTCTTC,CARRPGLDNEQFF
TRBV30,TRBJ1-2,-,-,TGTGCCTGGAGAAAGGGTGGCTACACCTTC,CAWRKGGYTF